The clone carrying this TCR beta chain was detected only a few times. Its antigen is still unknown. This sample was taken from a study of beta chain features in type 1 diabetes. Study-wide background: In age, gender and cell yields, patients were similar to healthy donors.

CDR1 and CDR2 from the germline V gene are MDHEN and SYDVKM. The CDR3 has 12 residues. V lost 6 bases and J 6 bases, leaving 11 bases between the germline ends. Study-wide results and caveats: Equally in patients and controls, PCR might preferentially amplify shorter templates. Comparison showed that naive, central memory and Treg TCRB repertoires appeared more similar among patients than among healthy donors. There was a possibility that cDNA sequencing over-represented cells with high TCR expression.

What was sequenced were expressed TCRB transcripts, since all of the isolated RNA had been reverse transcribed. Measured with immunoSEQ multiplex PCR; TCRdb has only the in-frame clones, and not every one. The sample contains about 620,000 clones, 15% to 19% of which appear only once. The sample was naive CD4+ T cells from blood. This TCR came from a man aged 18 to 30 in good health. The chain combines TRBV28 with TRBJ1-2, with TRBD1 as a possible D gene (5 bases). The CDR3 reads CASRGGVDGYTF. For the CDR3, the DNA is TGTGCCAGCAGGGGAGGGGTCGATGGCTACACCTTC.